The following is a TCR beta chain sequence with its context. What it binds is unknown. The record originates from a study of cytomegalovirus exposure and HLA in healthy donors. General study findings and limits: Earlier analysis looked at TCR beta V segments, and most were productive about 90% or about 30% of the time. Three of the chains that were CMV-associated were confirmed in vitro to be specific for CMV antigens.

The PCR ran on 60 Vbeta and 13 Jbeta primers. Authors' processing steps: Later, an analysis found about 80 million unique TCR beta chains, and about 10 million of these were shared. Profiled with immunoSEQ multiplex PCR; TCRdb holds only in-frame clones, not every one. V, J and clone size reflect that table, while D and trimming were determined from the DNA. The sample has some 120,000 clones; 70% to 80% are singletons. Sequenced input: PBMCs. The sequence derives from a woman aged 18-29 years in good health and CMV-seronegative.

The CDR3 DNA sequence: TGTGCCAGCAGGGACAGCCTATTTGAAGCTTTCTTT. Protein sequence: CASRDSLFEAFF. The chain couples TRBV27 to TRBJ1-1; tentative D call: TRBD1 (6 bases). V was trimmed by 6 bases and J by 7 bases, leaving 12 bases between them. The germline gives CDR1 MNHEY, CDR2 SMNVEV (reference sequence). This CDR3 comprises 12 residues.